These 2 T cell receptor beta chains came from one sample sequenced in a study of T cells in Graves' hyperthyroidism and ophthalmopathy. Amplification of TCR beta CDR3 regions used RNA as the template. First-round RT-PCR of the TCR CDR3 relied on the HTBI primer set. TCRdb called the multiplex PCR reads again in MiXCR, with one record for every CDR3 protein. Seen here are a few hundred thousand distinct CDR3 sequences, 16% observed once, and the top ten hold approximately 3.5%. What was sequenced was blood. The source of these receptors is a woman aged 40 to 50 with Graves' ophthalmopathy.

The J gene is TRBJ2-2, the V gene TRBV11-3, with D perhaps matching TRBD1 (5 bases). Between the trimmed V and J ends, which lost 6 bases and 4 bases, there was a span of 15 bases. The CDR3 totals 15 residues. Germline V gene data show CDR1 as SGHNT and CDR2 as YENEEA. The CDR3 DNA reads TGTGCCAGCAGTCCCAGTGGGGCGGCCACCGGGGAGCTGTTTTTT. Its translation is CASSPSGAATGELFF. Complete variable domain (other parts from reference TRBV11-3 and TRBJ2-2): EAGVVQSPRYKIIEKKQPVAFWCNPISGHNTLYWYLQNLGQGPELLIRYENEEAVDDSQLPKDRFSAERLKGVDSTLKIQPAELGDSAVYLCASSPSGAATGELFFGEGSRLTVL.

This clonotype was seen a handful of times. The genes are TRBV4-2 and TRBJ2-2, with D perhaps TRBD1 (5 bases). Germline CDR1 LGHNA, CDR2 YNFKEQ. CDR3 length: 16 amino acids. V lost 0 bases and J lost 0, with 8 bases in between. DNA for the CDR3: TGTGCCAGCAGCCAAGAAGGCAGGGCGAACACCGGGGAGCTGTTTTTT. This encodes CASSQEGRANTGELFF.